The sequence of this TCR beta chain was determined in a study of beta chain features in type 1 diabetes. cDNA synthesis used the whole RNA isolate, giving expressed TCRB sequences. Some clones are missing from TCRdb's copy, which holds only in-frame ones; the method was immunoSEQ multiplex PCR. This sample has about 260,000 clones; around 68% occur once, and the top ten carry roughly 0.048%. V lost 4 bases, J lost 13 bases, and 26 bases lay in between. Germline values: CDR1 LNHNV, CDR2 YYDKDF (reference sequence). The CDR3 is 16 residues long. This clone was observed a single time. The target antigen is unknown. Findings of the study overall: TCRB CDR3 length was moderately but significantly reduced in all four CD4+ subsets of Type 1 diabetes patients.

The origin of this receptor is a man aged 25-40 years in good health. The specimen sequenced was naive CD4+ T cells from blood. J is TRBJ2-1 and V is TRBV15; perhaps D is TRBD1 or TRBD2 (5 bases each). CDR3 amino acids: CATSKATGTMAALQFF. The DNA for the CDR3 is TGTGCCACCAGCAAAGCCACCGGGACGATGGCGGCCCTCCAGTTCTTC.